Below, 28 T cell receptor beta chains from the same sample are listed, as sequenced in a study of T cell responses to AZD1222 COVID-19 vaccine. The protocol was immunoSEQ multiplex PCR, while the TCRdb copy is restricted to in-frame clones and leaves out a portion. The sample consists of about 83,000 clones, approximately 83% of them appearing once. This specimen was peripheral blood, taken 28 days after the second AZD1222 dose. The receptors here all came from an adult who received the AZD1222 COVID-19 vaccine.

This sequence joins TRBV9 and TRBJ1-4; weak D call: TRBD1 (6 bases). The V end lost 4 bases, the J end lost 8 bases, and 12 bases lay between the germline ends. CDR3 size: 13 residues. Per the germline V gene, CDR1 is SGDLS and CDR2 is YYNGEE. In DNA, the CDR3 is TGTGCCAGCAGCCCACTCCAGGGGGAAAAACTGTTTTTT. This translates into CASSPLQGEKLFF.

This chain uses TRBV9 with TRBJ1-6; D is undetermined. V was cut by 2 bases and J by 7 bases, with 10 bases left in between. CDR1 is SGDLS and CDR2 is YYNGEE in the germline V gene. The CDR3 spans 14 residues. CDR3 bases: TGTGCCAGCAGCGTCCGGGCTAACAATTCACCCCTCCACTTT. It translates to CASSVRANNSPLHF.

This chain uses TRBV6-2 or TRBV6-3 with TRBJ2-7, with 9 nucleotides matching TRBD2. The CDR3 is 15 residues long. The ends lost 8 bases at V and 2 bases at J; junction bases unmatched: 10. Germline V gene sequence: CDR1 MNHEY, CDR2 SVGEGT. CDR3: CASCPGPSGTYEQYF. For the CDR3, the DNA is TGTGCCAGCTGCCCGGGCCCTAGCGGGACCTACGAGCAGTACTTC.

The chain combines TRBV30 with TRBJ1-1; D gene uncertain. CDR1 GTSNPN and CDR2 SVGIG come from the germline V gene (reference sequence). CDR3 length equals 12 residues. V was shortened by 3 bases and J by 1 base, with 6 bases between the two germline ends. Written as DNA, the CDR3 is TGTGCCTGGAGCCCTACGAACACTGAAGCTTTCTTT. The encoded protein is CAWSPTNTEAFF.

The chain recombines TRBV2 with TRBJ2-1; 9 nucleotides align to TRBD1. With 10 bases clipped from V and 5 bases from J, the junction kept 6 bases outside the gene matches. CDR3 size: 13 residues. Germline CDR1 SNHLY, CDR2 FYNNEI. The CDR3 sequence is CATKRDRDNEQFF. DNA for the CDR3: TGTGCCACCAAGAGGGACAGGGACAATGAGCAGTTCTTC.

This rearrangement joins TRBV12-3 or TRBV12-4 to TRBJ1-1; D is ambiguous. V lost 4 bases to trimming and J lost 1 base, with 7 bases between them. The CDR3 totals 13 residues. The CDR3 region is CASSSPANTEAFF. CDR3 in DNA: TGTGCCAGCAGTTCGCCGGCGAACACTGAAGCTTTCTTT.

The chain joins TRBV19 to TRBJ1-4; D is uncertain. The length of the CDR3 is 14 residues. Trimming removed 6 bases from V and 4 bases from J, with 12 bases in between. Per the germline V gene, CDR1 is LNHDA and CDR2 is SQIVND (reference sequence). The CDR3 is CASSRTGNNEKLFF. The CDR3 coding sequence is TGTGCCAGTAGCAGGACGGGGAATAATGAAAAACTGTTTTTT. Looking up the rest from reference TRBV19 and TRBJ1-4 gives the full variable domain: DGGITQSPKYLFRKEGQNVTLSCEQNLNHDAMYWYRQDPGQGLRLIYYSQIVNDFQKGDIAEGYSVSREKKESFPLTVTSAQKNPTAFYLCASSRTGNNEKLFFGSGTQLSVL.

The rearrangement joins TRBV10-3 to TRBJ1-2; perhaps TRBD1 as D (5 bases). Trimming stripped 3 bases from V and 4 bases from J, with 12 bases between. Germline lookup yields CDR1 ENHRY and CDR2 SYGVKD. This CDR3 is built from 14 residues. The CDR3 loop reads CAISEAGISYGYTF. CDR3 coding DNA: TGTGCCATCAGTGAAGCAGGGATAAGCTATGGCTACACCTTC.

The V and J genes are TRBV24-1 and TRBJ1-5; possible D gene TRBD1, 6 bases. Trimming cost V 5 bases and J 0 bases, with 10 bases left between them. Germline CDR1 and CDR2: KGHDR and SFDVKD. This CDR3 is 15 amino acids long. CDR3 coding DNA: TGTGCCACCAGTGGGGGACAAAATAGCAATCAGCCCCAGCATTTT. It translates to CATSGGQNSNQPQHF.

V usage is TRBV13 and J usage is TRBJ2-3; D not certain. Trimming left V 0 bases short and J 1 base short, with 5 bases between. The CDR3 is 14 amino acids. Germline V lookup: CDR1 PRHDT, CDR2 FYEKMQ (reference sequence). CDR3 coding DNA: TGTGCCAGCAGCTTAGGCCGGGGCACAGATACGCAGTATTTT. Its translation is CASSLGRGTDTQYF. Based on the CDR3 plus reference TRBV13 and TRBJ2-3, the full variable domain is AAGVIQSPRHLIKEKRETATLKCYPIPRHDTVYWYQQGPGQDPQFLISFYEKMQSDKGSIPDRFSAQQFSDYHSELNMSSLELGDSALYFCASSLGRGTDTQYFGPGTRLTVL.

The CDR3 DNA reads TGTGCCAGTAGTGCCCCCCCACAGCCCCAGCATTTT. This codes for CASSAPPQPQHF. The gene calls are TRBV12-3 or TRBV12-4 and TRBJ1-5; no definite D call. The CDR3 is 12 residues long. V shed 9 bases and J shed 7 bases, with 13 bases lying between them.

This chain uses TRBV28 with TRBJ1-1; D is perhaps TRBD1 (6 bases). Germline values: CDR1 MDHEN, CDR2 SYDVKM. This CDR3 comprises 13 residues. Between the trimmed V and J ends, which lost 6 bases and 2 bases, there was a span of 10 bases. The CDR3 spells CASSAGGNTEAFF. Here the CDR3 DNA reads TGTGCCAGCAGCGCGGGGGGCAACACTGAAGCTTTCTTT.

The count of this clone is one. The V gene is TRBV5-8, the J gene TRBJ2-1; D ambiguous. V lost 4 bases and J lost 6, with 11 bases in between. CDR1 and CDR2 (germline): SGHTS, YDEGEE. This CDR3 spans 13 amino acids. CDR3 amino acids: CASSAWGSNEQFF. CDR3 sequence (DNA): TGTGCCAGCAGCGCCTGGGGTAGCAATGAGCAGTTCTTC.

The chain couples TRBV14 to TRBJ1-2; the D is unclear. The germline V gene has CDR1 SGHDN and CDR2 FVKESK. The CDR3 totals 14 residues. Trimming left V 1 base short and J 3 bases short, with 9 bases between. The CDR3 region is CASSQGSAHYGYTF. CDR3 coding DNA: TGTGCCAGCAGCCAAGGATCAGCACACTATGGCTACACCTTC.

Only a few counts were recorded for this clone. The chain combines TRBV28 with TRBJ2-7, with a tentative D call TRBD2 (6 bases). The CDR3 consists of 14 residues. Germline V gives CDR1 MDHEN, CDR2 SYDVKM. Trimming shortened V by 6 bases and J by 0 bases, and 12 bases separated the two germline ends. CDR3 in DNA: TGTGCCAGCAGACCCGGGACTTTCTCCTACGAGCAGTACTTC. It encodes CASRPGTFSYEQYF.

The rearrangement joins TRBV24-1 to TRBJ2-5; D is possibly TRBD1 or TRBD2 (5 bases each). Germline lookup yields CDR1 KGHDR and CDR2 SFDVKD. The CDR3 totals 14 residues. Trimming pared 2 bases from V and 1 base from J, leaving 7 bases between. Here the CDR3 DNA reads TGTGCCACCAGTGATTGGGACGCCCAAGAGACCCAGTACTTC. Encoded protein: CATSDWDAQETQYF.

This chain connects TRBV3-1 (or the pseudogene TRBV3-2) to TRBJ1-5; D is unresolved. The CDR3 runs to 12 residues. V was trimmed by 1 base and J by 7 bases, leaving 5 bases between them. CDR1 LGHDT and CDR2 YNNKEL come from the germline V gene (reference sequence). The CDR3 loop reads CASSQGAQPQHF. CDR3 DNA sequence: TGTGCCAGCAGCCAAGGTGCCCAGCCCCAGCATTTT.

On this clone: Other nucleotide sequences from this sample produce the same CDR3. This chain joins TRBV7-3 and TRBJ1-5, with D uncertain. CDR3 length equals 13 residues. Germline lookup yields CDR1 SGHTA and CDR2 FQGTGA. Trimming removed 2 bases from V and 3 bases from J, with 5 bases in between. The CDR3 coding sequence is TGTGCCAGCAGCTTAGGGCCCAATCAGCCCCAGCATTTT. Protein: CASSLGPNQPQHF.

V and J are TRBV21-1 and TRBJ1-5. TRBV21-1 is a pseudogene locus. The length of the CDR3 is 12 residues. The CDR3 here is CASRRRGQPQHF. In DNA form, the CDR3 reads TGTGCCAGCAGGCGGAGGGGTCAGCCCCAGCATTTT.

The chain is built from TRBV19 and TRBJ2-5, with D possibly called TRBD1 or TRBD2 (5 bases each). Trimming took 8 bases from V and 4 from J, leaving 20 bases between them. Germline-derived CDR1 and CDR2 are LNHDA and SQIVND (reference sequence). This CDR3 has 15 amino acids. This CDR3 reads CASAGSGTLGETQYF. DNA of the CDR3: TGTGCCAGTGCTGGCTCCGGGACCTTAGGAGAGACCCAGTACTTC.

The rearrangement joins TRBV7-9 to TRBJ1-1; 8 bases align to TRBD1. The length of the CDR3 is 13 residues. The V gene end was trimmed by 8 bases and the J gene end by 3 bases; junction bases not matched to a gene: 5. Per the germline V gene, CDR1 is SEHNR and CDR2 is FQNEAQ (reference sequence). DNA of the CDR3: TGTGCCAGCGAGCAGGGGGCGTACACTGAAGCTTTCTTT. Its protein is CASEQGAYTEAFF.

CDR3: CASSIGGISNQPQHF. CDR3 DNA sequence: TGTGCCAGTAGTATTGGAGGGATCAGCAATCAGCCCCAGCATTTT. The chain uses TRBV19 and TRBJ1-5, with no clear D. Germline V CDR1 and CDR2: LNHDA, SQIVND (reference sequence). The V gene lost 3 bases and the J gene lost 1 base, with 10 bases spanning the gap. This CDR3 is 15 amino acids long.

This chain links TRBV19 with TRBJ1-5; 7 nucleotides match TRBD1. Germline V CDR1 and CDR2: LNHDA, SQIVND (reference sequence). V lost 4 bases, J lost 1 base, and 4 bases stayed unmatched. The CDR3 sequence is 15 residues long. As DNA, the CDR3 is TGTGCCAGTAGTAAGGGGGCTTTAAGCAATCAGCCCCAGCATTTT. Amino acids: CASSKGALSNQPQHF.

CDR3 in DNA: TGTGCCAGCAGTTGGGGCCGGATGAGGGAGCAGTTCTTC. Its protein is CASSWGRMREQFF. This chain joins TRBV27 and TRBJ2-1; perhaps TRBD1 as D (5 bases). Germline V gene sequence: CDR1 MNHEY, CDR2 SMNVEV (reference sequence). The CDR3 spans 13 residues. Trimming removed 4 bases at V and 10 bases at J, with 14 bases between.

This chain uses TRBV11-3 with TRBJ2-7, with D hard to call. The germline V gene has CDR1 SGHNT and CDR2 YENEEA. V lost 1 base and J lost 2, with 6 bases in between. CDR3 length: 13 amino acids. CDR3 sequence (DNA): TGTGCCAGCAGCTTAGGGGGTCCCTACGAGCAGTACTTC. Its protein product is CASSLGGPYEQYF. Full variable domain (outside the CDR3, taken from reference TRBV11-3 and TRBJ2-7): EAGVVQSPRYKIIEKKQPVAFWCNPISGHNTLYWYLQNLGQGPELLIRYENEEAVDDSQLPKDRFSAERLKGVDSTLKIQPAELGDSAVYLCASSLGGPYEQYFGPGTRLTVT.

This sequence joins TRBV7-9 and TRBJ1-4, with 7 bases identical to TRBD1. The CDR3 is made up of 14 amino acids. Looked up from germline, CDR1 is SEHNR and CDR2 is FQNEAQ (reference sequence). V gave up 3 bases and J gave up 7 bases; unmatched junction bases: 5. The CDR3 reads CASSFNRGGEKLFF. In nucleotides, the CDR3 is TGTGCCAGCAGCTTTAACAGGGGTGGTGAAAAACTGTTTTTT.

The gene calls are TRBV6-4 and TRBJ2-1; TRBD2 agrees at 11 bases. Germline CDR1 reads MRHNA; CDR2 reads SNTAGT. The CDR3 covers 14 residues. Trimming at V came to 2 bases and at J to 15 bases, leaving 9 bases not matched to a gene. The CDR3 nucleotides read TGTGCCAGCAGTGACGGAACTAGCGGGAGTATTTTGTTCTTC. Its translation: CASSDGTSGSILFF.

The J gene is TRBJ1-2, the V gene TRBV6-4, with D possibly being TRBD1 (6 bases). V was shortened by 2 bases and J by 10 bases, with 14 bases between the two germline ends. Germline CDR1 MRHNA, CDR2 SNTAGT. The CDR3 contains 13 residues. The CDR3 loop reads CASSDMGRGDYTF. As DNA, the CDR3 is TGTGCCAGCAGTGACATGGGCAGGGGAGACTACACCTTC.